This T cell receptor (beta chain) was retrieved from a study of cytomegalovirus exposure and HLA in healthy donors. This PCR relied on a set of 60 Vbeta primers and 13 Jbeta primers. The method was immunoSEQ multiplex PCR; TCRdb's version includes in-frame clones alone and lacks a portion of them. The table lists 130,000 or so clones, about 76% of them singletons, with around 1.3% in the top ten. General study results and limits: The dataset shows that most TCR sequences were rare, while some public TCRs occurred in many donors.

Turning to this clone: Its antigen is still unknown.

With 1 base clipped from V and 10 bases from J, the junction kept 11 bases outside the gene matches. This CDR3 is 15 amino acids long. CDR1 and CDR2 from the germline V gene are SGHAT and FQNNGV. The clonotype comes from a woman aged 40 to 50 in good health and CMV-seronegative. The sample was PBMCs. The rearrangement uses TRBV11-2 and TRBJ1-1, with TRBD1 matching over 8 bases. The CDR3 here is CASSLVNRGSGGAFF. CDR3 bases: TGTGCCAGCAGCTTAGTTAACAGGGGGTCAGGGGGAGCTTTCTTT.